This is a list of T cell receptor beta chains from one sample in a study of T-cell reconstitution after alpha-beta-depleted transplantation in children. In TCRdb, the PCR reads were re-called with MiXCR into one record per CDR3 protein. Counted here are about 97,000 distinct CDR3 sequences, about 6% occurring once; the ten biggest clones make up around 5.6%. Material: PBMCs, mostly from graft donor cells, obtained 60 days after TCRalphabeta/CD19-depleted stem cell transplant. The receptors stem from a female patient aged 2-15 years who had a stem cell transplant for Fanconi anemia, so the T cells may come from the graft donor. Both conserved end residues are part of each CDR3. The order of the fields is J gene, V gene, D gene, clone size, CDR3 DNA, CDR3 protein. A D gene is named only where the DNA matches it firmly. Clone size is not always given. Where it is, it says once, few, many or a class for expanded clones.

TRBJ2-7 | TRBV2 | TRBD1 | . | TGTGCCAGCTCTCAACCACGACAGGGAAACGACGAGCAGTACTTC | CASSQPRQGNDEQYF
TRBJ2-3 | TRBV5-6 | TRBD2 | many | TGTGCCAGCAGCTTGGCTCATTGGGAGGGCCAAGATACGCAGTATTTT | CASSLAHWEGQDTQYF
TRBJ2-2 | TRBV27 | TRBD2 | many | TGTGCCAGCAGTTTATGGCCGGGACTAGCAGCAGGGGAGCTGTTTTTT | CASSLWPGLAAGELFF
TRBJ2-1 | TRBV29-1 | . | many | TGCAGCGTTGTCTTCTCTGGTTACAATGAGCAGTTCTTC | CSVVFSGYNEQFF
TRBJ2-1 | TRBV15 | . | many | TGTGCCACCAGCAGAGCCCGAGTAGGAGGGCCTAATGAGCAGTTCTTC | CATSRARVGGPNEQFF
TRBJ2-7 | TRBV20-1 | TRBD1 | . | TGCAGTGCTTTCGACAGGGGAGACTACGAGCAGTACTTC | CSAFDRGDYEQYF
TRBJ1-2 | TRBV7-3 | . | . | TGTGCCAGCAGCCCAGGGATCGGCTATGGCTACACCTTC | CASSPGIGYGYTF
TRBJ2-5 | TRBV20-1 | TRBD2 | many | TGCAGTGCCTCCTTAGCGGGGGGAGCTTCGTTCGAGACCCAGTACTTC | CSASLAGGASFETQYF
TRBJ1-2 | TRBV28 | . | many | TGTGCCAGCAGTTCTATCGGGGGTGGCTACACCTTC | CASSSIGGGYTF
TRBJ2-1 | TRBV15 | TRBD2 | many | TGTGCCACCAGCGGTTGGGACGGAGCGGGACTAGCGGGATCGGAGCAGTTCTTC | CATSGWDGAGLAGSEQFF
TRBJ2-7 | TRBV20-1 | TRBD2 | many | TGCAGTGCAACGTCCGGACTAGCCGACGTACGCTACGAGCAGTACTTC | CSATSGLADVRYEQYF
TRBJ2-3 | TRBV5-1 | TRBD2 | . | TGCGCCAGCAGCCGCACTAGCGGGAGTATAACAGATACGCAGTATTTT | CASSRTSGSITDTQYF
TRBJ2-3 | TRBV28 | TRBD2 | many | TGTGCCAGCAGTTTTGTTAGCGGGGGTGGAGATACGCAGTATTTT | CASSFVSGGGDTQYF
TRBJ2-1 | TRBV6-5 | . | . | TGTGCCAGCAGTTACGCGGGCAATGAGCAGTTCTTC | CASSYAGNEQFF
TRBJ2-3 | TRBV24-1 | . | many | TGTGCCACCAGTGATTTTCTCTTCACAGATACGCAGTATTTT | CATSDFLFTDTQYF
TRBJ2-2 | TRBV18 | TRBD2 | few | TGTGCCAGCTCACCAAGGACTAGCGGGGGGGCCGACGGGGAGCTGTTTTTT | CASSPRTSGGADGELFF
TRBJ1-2 | TRBV28 | . | many | TGTGCCAGCTTACAAGAGAAAGGGGGCTACACCTTC | CASLQEKGGYTF
TRBJ2-7 | TRBV29-1 | . | many | TGCAGCGTTGAAGATCACGTGGACGAGCAGTACTTC | CSVEDHVDEQYF
TRBJ2-7 | TRBV12-3/TRBV12-4 | . | many | TGTGCCAGCAGTTTAGGGACCCTCGAGCAGTACTTC | CASSLGTLEQYF
TRBJ2-7 | TRBV5-1 | TRBD2 | many | TGCGCCAGCTCGACTAGCGGGGGTTTCTACGAGCAGTACTTC | CASSTSGGFYEQYF
TRBJ1-5 | TRBV5-1 | . | many | TGCGCCAGGTACAATCAGCCCCAGCATTTT | CARYNQPQHF
TRBJ1-2 | TRBV20-1 | . | few | TGCAGTGCCATCCTCCCTGCATCTAACTATGGCTACACCTTC | CSAILPASNYGYTF
TRBJ2-3 | TRBV5-4 | . | many | TGTGCCAGCAGCTTGGTTGGGGTAGCAGATACGCAGTATTTT | CASSLVGVADTQYF
TRBJ2-7 | TRBV25-1 | . | few | TGTGCCAGCACTGACGCCGGGCGGCCGAGTGGCGAGCAGTACTTC | CASTDAGRPSGEQYF
TRBJ2-7 | TRBV3-1 | . | many | TGTGCCAGCAGCCTCCAGGAGAGAGGCGAGCAGTACTTC | CASSLQERGEQYF
TRBJ2-3 | TRBV5-1 | TRBD1 | many | TGCGCCAGCAGCTTGCGGGACAGGTTCACAGATACGCAGTATTTT | CASSLRDRFTDTQYF
TRBJ1-5 | TRBV12-3/TRBV12-4 | . | many | TGTGCCAGCAGTTTTAGGCAGGGACGTTGGCCCCAGCATTTT | CASSFRQGRWPQHF
TRBJ1-1 | TRBV28 | . | many | TGTGCCAGCAGTTTTCCGGGGGTAGGCACTGAAGCTTTCTTT | CASSFPGVGTEAFF
TRBJ2-5 | TRBV7-2 | TRBD2 | many | TGTGCCAGCAGGCAGACTAGCGGGATCGTCGGGCAAGAGACCCAGTACTTC | CASRQTSGIVGQETQYF
TRBJ2-5 | TRBV7-8 | . | few | TGTGCCAGCAGCTTACCATTATTAGGGGGCCAAGAGACCCAGTACTTC | CASSLPLLGGQETQYF
TRBJ1-2 | TRBV20-1 | TRBD1 | . | TGCTGTGTGAGGACAGTGCGGCCGGGACAGGGGTATGGCTACACCTTC | CCVRTVRPGQGYGYTF
TRBJ2-2 | TRBV19 | . | . | TGTGCCAGTAGTATAAGCCGGCGGCTGAACACCGGGGAGCTGTTTTTT | CASSISRRLNTGELFF
TRBJ2-2 | TRBV20-1 | TRBD1 | . | TGCAGTGCAGGGGTCCTGACAGGGGGCACCGGGGAGCTGTTTTTT | CSAGVLTGGTGELFF
TRBJ1-2 | TRBV29-1 | . | . | TGCAGCGTTGGGAACAGGCCCTTCTATGGCTACACCTTC | CSVGNRPFYGYTF
TRBJ2-5 | TRBV12-3/TRBV12-4 | . | many | TGTGCCAGCCGTTGGGGCCCAGAGACCCAGTACTTC | CASRWGPETQYF
TRBJ2-1 | TRBV19 | TRBD2 | many | TGTGCCAGTAGTATAGTACGTCCGGGAGGGCTCTTTCCCTACAATGAGCAGTTCTTC | CASSIVRPGGLFPYNEQFF
TRBJ2-2 | TRBV5-1 | TRBD2 | many | TGCGCCAGCAGCCCGGGGACTAGCGGGAACACCGGGGAGCTGTTTTTT | CASSPGTSGNTGELFF
TRBJ1-2 | TRBV5-1 | . | many | TGCGCCAGCAGCCCAATCGACACCAACTATGGCTACACCTTC | CASSPIDTNYGYTF
TRBJ2-7 | TRBV11-2 | TRBD2 | many | TGTGCCAGCAGCTTAGTTGGGTCATGGGGGACTAGCGGGGGGCCTGCCTACGAGCAGTACTTC | CASSLVGSWGTSGGPAYEQYF
TRBJ2-7 | TRBV5-1 | TRBD1 | many | TGCGCCAGCAGCTTAACAGGGGGACTTTCCTACGAGCAGTACTTC | CASSLTGGLSYEQYF
TRBJ2-7 | TRBV20-1 | . | many | TGCAGTGCTAGCCGGGACCGATTATACGAGCAGTACTTC | CSASRDRLYEQYF
TRBJ2-7 | TRBV5-1 | . | many | TGCGCCAGCAGCTCCACAACAGAGGGGGAGCAGTACTTC | CASSSTTEGEQYF
TRBJ1-5 | TRBV25-1 | . | . | TGTGCCAGCAACGGAGGGGAGGAAGGGAATCAGCCCCAGCATTTT | CASNGGEEGNQPQHF
TRBJ2-7 | TRBV7-8 | TRBD2 | many | TGTGCCAGCAGCTTAGTACGTAGCGGGAGTCACGAGCAGTACTTC | CASSLVRSGSHEQYF
TRBJ1-2 | TRBV20-1 | . | many | TGCAGTGCGCCTAATCGGGGGGGTGACTATGGCTACACCTTC | CSAPNRGGDYGYTF
TRBJ1-4 | TRBV29-1 | . | . | TGCAGCGCCCTTAGGTCAGAAAATGAAAAACTGTTTTTT | CSALRSENEKLFF
TRBJ2-1 | TRBV7-9 | . | medium-sized | TGTGCCAGCAGCTTGGCGGGACCGAACCTTTACAATGAGCAGTTCTTC | CASSLAGPNLYNEQFF
TRBJ2-1 | TRBV28 | TRBD2 | many | TGTGCCAGCACTCCCCTTCCTCTTAGCGGGGGCTCCTACTACAATGAGCAGTTCTTC | CASTPLPLSGGSYYNEQFF
TRBJ2-4 | TRBV4-2 | . | many | TGTGCCAGCAGCCTCCTAGGGGGGAGAGAGGCCAAAAACATTCAGTACTTC | CASSLLGGREAKNIQYF
TRBJ2-3 | TRBV3-1 | . | many | TGTGCCAGCAGCCAAGAGTCGGGGGAGACAGATACGCAGTATTTT | CASSQESGETDTQYF
TRBJ2-7 | TRBV25-1 | . | many | TGTGCCAGCAGTGTCAATAAGGGGCCCTCCTCCTACGAGCAGTACTTC | CASSVNKGPSSYEQYF